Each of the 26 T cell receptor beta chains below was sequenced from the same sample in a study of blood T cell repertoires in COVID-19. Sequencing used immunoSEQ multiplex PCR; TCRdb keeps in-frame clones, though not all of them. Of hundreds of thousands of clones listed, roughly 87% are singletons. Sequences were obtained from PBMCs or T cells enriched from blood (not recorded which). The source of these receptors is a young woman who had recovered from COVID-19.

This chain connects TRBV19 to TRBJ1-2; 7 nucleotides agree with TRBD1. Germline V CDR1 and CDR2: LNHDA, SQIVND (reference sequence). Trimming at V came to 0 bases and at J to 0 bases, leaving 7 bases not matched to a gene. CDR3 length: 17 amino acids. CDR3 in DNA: TGTGCCAGTAGTATAGATGGGGGACAGAAAGCTAACTATGGCTACACCTTC. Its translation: CASSIDGGQKANYGYTF.

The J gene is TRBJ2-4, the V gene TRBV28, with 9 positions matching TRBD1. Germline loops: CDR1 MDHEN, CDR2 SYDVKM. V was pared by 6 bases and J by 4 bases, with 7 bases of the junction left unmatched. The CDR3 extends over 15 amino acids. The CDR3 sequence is CASSPPGQGKNIQYF. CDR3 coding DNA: TGTGCCAGCAGCCCGCCGGGACAGGGAAAAAACATTCAGTACTTC.

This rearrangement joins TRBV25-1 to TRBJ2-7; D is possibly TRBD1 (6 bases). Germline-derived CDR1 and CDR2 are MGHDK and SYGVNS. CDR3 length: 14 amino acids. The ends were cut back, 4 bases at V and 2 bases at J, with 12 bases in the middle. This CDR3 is CASSGDTAPYEQYF. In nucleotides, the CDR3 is TGTGCCAGCAGTGGGGACACCGCCCCCTACGAGCAGTACTTC.

CDR3 nucleotide sequence: TGTGCCAGTAGTAGCGAATCGAAGCATTTT. This encodes CASSSESKHF. This rearrangement joins TRBV19 to TRBJ1-5; D is undetermined. This CDR3 has 10 residues. Germline V lookup: CDR1 LNHDA, CDR2 SQIVND (reference sequence). The V and J ends lost 4 bases and 14 bases respectively, with 9 bases between them.

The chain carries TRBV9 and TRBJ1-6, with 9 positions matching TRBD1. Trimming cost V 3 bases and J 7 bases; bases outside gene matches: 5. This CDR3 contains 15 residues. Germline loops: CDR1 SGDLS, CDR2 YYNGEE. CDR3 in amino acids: CASSETGGLNSPLHF. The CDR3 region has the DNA TGTGCCAGCAGCGAGACAGGGGGTCTCAATTCACCCCTCCACTTT.

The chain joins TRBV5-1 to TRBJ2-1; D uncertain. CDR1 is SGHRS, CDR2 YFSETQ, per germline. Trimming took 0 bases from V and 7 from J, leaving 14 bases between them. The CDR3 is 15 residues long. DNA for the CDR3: TGCGCCAGCAGCTTGGGTCTCGGCCCCGGGAATGAGCAGTTCTTC. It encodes CASSLGLGPGNEQFF.

The CDR3: CSANRDNQETQYF. The CDR3 nucleotides read TGCAGCGCGAATCGGGACAACCAAGAGACCCAGTACTTC. The chain combines TRBV29-1 with TRBJ2-5, with D possibly being TRBD1 (6 bases). The CDR3 spans 13 residues. V shed 7 bases and J shed 0 bases, with 12 bases lying between them. The V gene's germline CDR1 is SQVTM and CDR2 ANQGSEA.

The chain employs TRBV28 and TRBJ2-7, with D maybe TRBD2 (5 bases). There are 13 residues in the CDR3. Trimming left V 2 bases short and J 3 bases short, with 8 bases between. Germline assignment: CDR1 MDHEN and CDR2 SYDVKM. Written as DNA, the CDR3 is TGTGCCAGCAGTTTAGGTGGGAGCTACGAGCAGTACTTC. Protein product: CASSLGGSYEQYF.

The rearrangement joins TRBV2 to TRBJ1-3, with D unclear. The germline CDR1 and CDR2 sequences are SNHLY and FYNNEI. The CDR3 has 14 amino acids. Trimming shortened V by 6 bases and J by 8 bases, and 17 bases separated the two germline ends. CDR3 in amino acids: CASSRTVRGDTIYF. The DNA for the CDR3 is TGTGCCAGCAGCAGGACTGTACGGGGAGACACCATATATTTT. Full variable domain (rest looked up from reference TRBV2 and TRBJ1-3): EPEVTQTPSHQVTQMGQEVILRCVPISNHLYFYWYRQILGQKVEFLVSFYNNEISEKSEIFDDQFSVERPDGSNFTLKIRSTKLEDSAMYFCASSRTVRGDTIYFGEGSWLTVV.

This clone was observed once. The DNA of the CDR3 is TGTGCCAGCAGTCCAGCGTTTTATCCCAATCAGCCCCAGCATTTT. Translated, it gives CASSPAFYPNQPQHF. This chain links TRBV28 with TRBJ1-5; D not resolved. The V and J ends lost 5 bases and 3 bases respectively, with 14 bases between them. Germline assignment: CDR1 MDHEN and CDR2 SYDVKM. The CDR3 contains 15 residues.

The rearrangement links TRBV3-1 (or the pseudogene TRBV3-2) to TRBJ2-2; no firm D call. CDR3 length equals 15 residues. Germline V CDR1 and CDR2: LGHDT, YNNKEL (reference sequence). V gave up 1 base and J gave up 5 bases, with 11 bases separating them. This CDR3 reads CASSQGDKRTGELFF. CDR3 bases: TGTGCCAGCAGCCAAGGAGATAAGCGAACCGGGGAGCTGTTTTTT.

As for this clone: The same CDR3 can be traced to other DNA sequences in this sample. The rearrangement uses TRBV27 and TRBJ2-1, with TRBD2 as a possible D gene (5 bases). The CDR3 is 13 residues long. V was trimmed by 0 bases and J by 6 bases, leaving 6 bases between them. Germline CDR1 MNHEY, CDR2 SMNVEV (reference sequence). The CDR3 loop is CASSLSRVNEQFF. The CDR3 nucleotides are TGTGCCAGCAGTTTATCGAGGGTCAATGAGCAGTTCTTC.

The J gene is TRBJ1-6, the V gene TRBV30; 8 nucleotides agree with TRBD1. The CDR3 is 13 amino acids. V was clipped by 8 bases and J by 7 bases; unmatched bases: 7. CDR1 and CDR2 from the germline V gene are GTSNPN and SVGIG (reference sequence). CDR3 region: CAAQGVSNSPLHF. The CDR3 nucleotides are TGTGCCGCACAGGGGGTAAGCAATTCACCCCTCCACTTT.

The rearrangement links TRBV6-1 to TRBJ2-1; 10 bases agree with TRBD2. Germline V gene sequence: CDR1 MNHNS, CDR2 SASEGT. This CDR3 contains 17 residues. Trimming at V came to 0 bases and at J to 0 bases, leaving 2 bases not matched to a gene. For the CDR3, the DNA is TGTGCCAGCAGTGAAGCTAAGCGGGGGGGCTCCTACAATGAGCAGTTCTTC. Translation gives CASSEAKRGGSYNEQFF.

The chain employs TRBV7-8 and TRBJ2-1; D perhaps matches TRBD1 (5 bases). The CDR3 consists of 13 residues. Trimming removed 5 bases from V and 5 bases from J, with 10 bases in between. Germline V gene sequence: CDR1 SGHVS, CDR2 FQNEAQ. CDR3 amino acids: CASSRAGHNEQFF. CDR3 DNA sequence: TGTGCCAGCAGCCGTGCAGGGCACAATGAGCAGTTCTTC.

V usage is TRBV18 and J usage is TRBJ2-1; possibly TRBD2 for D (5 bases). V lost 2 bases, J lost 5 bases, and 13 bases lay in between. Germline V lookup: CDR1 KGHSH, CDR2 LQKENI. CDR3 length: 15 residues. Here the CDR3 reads CASSPTAGQHNEQFF. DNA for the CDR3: TGTGCCAGCTCACCAACGGCGGGCCAGCACAATGAGCAGTTCTTC.

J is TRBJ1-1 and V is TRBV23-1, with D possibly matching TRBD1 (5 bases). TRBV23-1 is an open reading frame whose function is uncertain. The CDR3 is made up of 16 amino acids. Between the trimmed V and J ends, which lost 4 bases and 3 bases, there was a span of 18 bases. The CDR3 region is CASSRRDYRGYTEAFF. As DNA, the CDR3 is TGCGCCAGCAGTCGGAGGGACTACAGAGGGTACACTGAAGCTTTCTTT.

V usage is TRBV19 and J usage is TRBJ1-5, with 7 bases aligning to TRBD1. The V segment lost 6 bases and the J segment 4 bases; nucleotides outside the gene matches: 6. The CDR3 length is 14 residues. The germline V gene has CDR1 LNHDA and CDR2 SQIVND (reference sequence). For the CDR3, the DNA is TGTGCCAGTAGCGGACAGGCGGAAAATCAGCCCCAGCATTTT. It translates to CASSGQAENQPQHF.

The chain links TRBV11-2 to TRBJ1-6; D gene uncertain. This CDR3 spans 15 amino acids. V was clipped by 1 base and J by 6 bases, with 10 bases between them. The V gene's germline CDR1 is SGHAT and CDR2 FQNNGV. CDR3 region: CASSLAGKVNSPLHF. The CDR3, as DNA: TGTGCCAGCAGCTTAGCGGGGAAGGTTAATTCACCCCTCCACTTT.

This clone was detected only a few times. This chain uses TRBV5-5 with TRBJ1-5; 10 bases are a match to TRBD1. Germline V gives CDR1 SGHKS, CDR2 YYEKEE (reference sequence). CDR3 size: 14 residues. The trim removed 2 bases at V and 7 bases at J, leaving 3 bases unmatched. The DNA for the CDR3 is TGTGCCAGCAGCTTCCGGGACAGGGGCCAGCCCCAGCATTTT. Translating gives CASSFRDRGQPQHF.

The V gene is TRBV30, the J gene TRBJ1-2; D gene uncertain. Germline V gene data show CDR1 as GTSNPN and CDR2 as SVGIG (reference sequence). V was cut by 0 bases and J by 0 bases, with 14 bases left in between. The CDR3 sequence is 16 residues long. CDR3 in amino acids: CAWSVTHRLANYGYTF. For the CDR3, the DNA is TGTGCCTGGAGTGTAACCCACCGGTTAGCTAACTATGGCTACACCTTC.

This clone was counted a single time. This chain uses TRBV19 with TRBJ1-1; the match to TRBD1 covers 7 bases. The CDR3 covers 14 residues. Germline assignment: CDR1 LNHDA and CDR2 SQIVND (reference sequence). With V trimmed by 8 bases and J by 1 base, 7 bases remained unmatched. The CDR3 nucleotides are TGTGCCAGTGGATACAGGGGTCCGAACACTGAAGCTTTCTTT. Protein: CASGYRGPNTEAFF.

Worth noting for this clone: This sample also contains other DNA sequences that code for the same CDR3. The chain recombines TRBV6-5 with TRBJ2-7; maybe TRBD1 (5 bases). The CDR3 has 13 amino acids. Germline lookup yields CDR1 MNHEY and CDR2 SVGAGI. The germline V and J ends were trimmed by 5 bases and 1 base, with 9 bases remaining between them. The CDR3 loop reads CASSQGSSYEQYF. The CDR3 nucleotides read TGTGCCAGCAGTCAGGGTAGTTCCTACGAGCAGTACTTC.

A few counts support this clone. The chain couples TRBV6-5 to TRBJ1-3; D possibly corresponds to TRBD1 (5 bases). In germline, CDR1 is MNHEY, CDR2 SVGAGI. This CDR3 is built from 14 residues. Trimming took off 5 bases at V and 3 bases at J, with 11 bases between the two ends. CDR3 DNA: TGTGCCAGCAGTCCCACTCAGGGTGGAAACACCATATATTTT. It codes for CASSPTQGGNTIYF.

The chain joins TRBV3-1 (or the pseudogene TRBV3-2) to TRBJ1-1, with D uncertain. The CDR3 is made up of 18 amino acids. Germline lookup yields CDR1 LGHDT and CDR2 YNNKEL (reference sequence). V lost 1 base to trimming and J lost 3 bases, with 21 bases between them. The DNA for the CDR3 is TGTGCCAGCAGCCAAGGCGGCGGTATTGAGGGATGGGACACTGAAGCTTTCTTT. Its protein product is CASSQGGGIEGWDTEAFF.

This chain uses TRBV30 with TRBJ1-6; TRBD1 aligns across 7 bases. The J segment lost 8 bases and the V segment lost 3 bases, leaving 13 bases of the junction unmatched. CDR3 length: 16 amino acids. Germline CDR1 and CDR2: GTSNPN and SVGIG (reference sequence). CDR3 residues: CAWSPGGTAIYSPLHF. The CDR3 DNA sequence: TGTGCCTGGAGCCCTGGGGGGACAGCTATCTATTCACCCCTCCACTTT.